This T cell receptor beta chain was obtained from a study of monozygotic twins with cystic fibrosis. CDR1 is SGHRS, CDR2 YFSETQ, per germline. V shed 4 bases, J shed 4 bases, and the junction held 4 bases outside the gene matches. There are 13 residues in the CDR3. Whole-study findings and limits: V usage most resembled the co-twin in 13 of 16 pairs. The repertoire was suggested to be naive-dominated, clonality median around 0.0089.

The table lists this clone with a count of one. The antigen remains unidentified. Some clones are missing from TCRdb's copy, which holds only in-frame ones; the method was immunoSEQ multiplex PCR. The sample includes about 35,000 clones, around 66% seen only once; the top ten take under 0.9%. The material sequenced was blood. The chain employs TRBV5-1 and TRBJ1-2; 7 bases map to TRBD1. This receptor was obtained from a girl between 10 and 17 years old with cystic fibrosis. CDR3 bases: TGCGCCAGCAGCGAGGGACAGATCTATGGCTACACCTTC. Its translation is CASSEGQIYGYTF.